The clone carrying this TCR beta chain has only a few counts. This record belongs to a study of control samples from healthy donors and cancer patients. Clones were read by immunoSEQ multiplex PCR, and TCRdb kept only the in-frame ones, dropping some. The profile covers roughly 160,000 clones, with around 96% appearing a single time and 0.85% to 1.3% taken by the ten largest. The CDR3 is 15 residues long. CDR1 is SGHAT and CDR2 is FQNNGV in the germline V gene. After removal of 1 base from V and 4 bases from J, the junction contained 0 bases not matched to a gene. Sequencing input: blood. This clonotype originated in a woman in her 30s in good health. The chain uses TRBV11-2 and TRBJ2-2; 10 nucleotides match TRBD1. CDR3 amino acids: CASSLGTGGTGELFF. DNA for the CDR3: TGTGCCAGCAGCTTAGGGACAGGGGGCACCGGGGAGCTGTTTTTT.